The 28 T cell receptor beta chains presented below share a single source sample, sequenced in a study of T cell responses to AZD1222 COVID-19 vaccine. Sequencing used immunoSEQ multiplex PCR; TCRdb keeps in-frame clones, though not all of them. Of 95,000 to 100,000 clones listed, approximately 92% are singletons. The specimen comprised peripheral blood, sampled on day 0 of AZD1222 vaccination. The source of these receptors is an adult in good health.

J is TRBJ1-1 and V is TRBV16; D uncertain. The CDR3 has 12 amino acids. Germline lookup yields CDR1 KGHSY and CDR2 FQNENV. V was shortened by 2 bases and J by 1 base, with 2 bases between the two germline ends. The CDR3 loop is CASSQENTEAFF. In DNA form, the CDR3 reads TGTGCCAGCAGCCAAGAGAACACTGAAGCTTTCTTT.

The chain couples TRBV6-1 to TRBJ2-7; no definite D call. Germline assignment: CDR1 MNHNS and CDR2 SASEGT. The CDR3 is 16 amino acids. With 1 base removed from V and 0 bases from J, the gap between germline ends came to 13 bases. CDR3 in amino acids: CASSEGVPHFSYEQYF. The CDR3 DNA reads TGTGCCAGCAGTGAAGGGGTTCCCCATTTCTCCTACGAGCAGTACTTC.

This clone was detected only once. CDR3 protein: CASSPRLAGAGDTQYF. CDR3 DNA sequence: TGTGCCAGCAGCCCCCGACTAGCGGGAGCGGGAGATACGCAGTATTTT. This chain links TRBV27 with TRBJ2-3; TRBD2 matches 12 bases. This CDR3 region has 16 residues. The germline V gene has CDR1 MNHEY and CDR2 SMNVEV (reference sequence). Trimming cost V 6 bases and J 5 bases; bases outside gene matches: 9.

The rearrangement links TRBV7-9 to TRBJ2-6; D perhaps matches TRBD2 (6 bases). Trimming removed 1 base from V and 0 bases from J, with 10 bases in between. The CDR3 consists of 17 residues. Germline V gives CDR1 SEHNR, CDR2 FQNEAQ (reference sequence). As DNA, the CDR3 is TGTGCCAGCAGCTTAGGGCGGGGTATCTCTGGGGCCAACGTCCTGACTTTC. It is translated as CASSLGRGISGANVLTF. The full variable domain, completed using reference TRBV7-9 and TRBJ2-6, is DTGVSQNPRHKITKRGQNVTFRCDPISEHNRLYWYRQTLGQGPEFLTYFQNEAQLEKSRLLSDRFSAERPKGSFSTLEIQRTEQGDSAMYLCASSLGRGISGANVLTFGAGSRLTVL.

The rearrangement uses TRBV5-1 and TRBJ2-3; the match to TRBD2 covers 11 bases. Germline V CDR1 and CDR2: SGHRS, YFSETQ. J was trimmed by 3 bases and V by 1 base; bases with no gene match: 7. The length of the CDR3 is 17 residues. The CDR3 region is CASSLLQLAGETDTQYF. The CDR3, as DNA: TGCGCCAGCAGCTTGTTGCAACTAGCGGGGGAAACAGATACGCAGTATTTT.

J is TRBJ2-5 and V is TRBV7-9; TRBD2 is a possible D gene (7 bases). Germline V lookup: CDR1 SEHNR, CDR2 FQNEAQ (reference sequence). Trimming shortened V by 1 base and J by 5 bases, and 14 bases separated the two germline ends. CDR3 length: 15 amino acids. CDR3 region: CASSLGRGRDETQYF. CDR3 DNA: TGTGCCAGCAGCTTAGGGCGGGGGCGAGATGAGACCCAGTACTTC.

The rearrangement joins TRBV7-3 to TRBJ2-5; 9 bases agree with TRBD2. This CDR3 has 13 residues. Unmatched junction bases numbered 2, after V lost 4 bases and J lost 5 bases. Per the germline V gene, CDR1 is SGHTA and CDR2 is FQGTGA. The CDR3 sequence: CASSSTSGETQYF. The CDR3 region has the DNA TGTGCCAGCAGCTCTACTAGCGGGGAGACCCAGTACTTC.

This CDR3 is CASSFGGNYEQYF. Here the CDR3 DNA reads TGTGCCAGCAGCTTTGGAGGTAACTACGAGCAGTACTTC. The chain couples TRBV11-2 to TRBJ2-7; D is possibly TRBD2 (5 bases). V gave up 3 bases and J gave up 3 bases, with 9 bases separating them. The CDR3 covers 13 residues. Germline V gene sequence: CDR1 SGHAT, CDR2 FQNNGV.

The chain uses TRBV4-2 and TRBJ1-1; D might be TRBD1 (5 bases). The V end lost 0 bases, the J end lost 4 bases, and 12 bases lay between the germline ends. Germline V gives CDR1 LGHNA, CDR2 YNFKEQ. The CDR3 is 15 residues long. Here the CDR3 reads CASSQDGDGLTEAFF. For the CDR3, the DNA is TGTGCCAGCAGCCAAGATGGGGACGGTCTCACTGAAGCTTTCTTT.

The genes are TRBV28 and TRBJ2-7, with 9 bases matching TRBD2. Germline CDR1 reads MDHEN; CDR2 reads SYDVKM. V shed 5 bases, J shed 1 base, and the junction held 6 bases outside the gene matches. CDR3 size: 15 residues. This CDR3 reads CASSAPGLASYEQYF. The CDR3 coding sequence is TGTGCCAGCAGTGCCCCGGGACTAGCTTCCTACGAGCAGTACTTC.

This clone was counted a single time. The rearrangement links TRBV5-4 to TRBJ2-3; possible D gene TRBD1, 5 bases. Trimming pared 3 bases from V and 4 bases from J, leaving 6 bases between. This CDR3 region has 12 residues. Germline V gene data show CDR1 as SGHNT and CDR2 as YYREEE (reference sequence). DNA of the CDR3: TGTGCCAGCAGCTGGGGCTCAGATACGCAGTATTTT. Its protein product is CASSWGSDTQYF.

The rearrangement links TRBV7-2 to TRBJ1-5; unclear D gene. Germline V gene lookup returns CDR1 SGHTA and CDR2 FQGNSA. V was trimmed by 1 base and J by 2 bases, leaving 9 bases between them. The CDR3 consists of 15 residues. The CDR3 nucleotides are TGTGCCAGCAGCTTAGTCCGGGGTGGCAATCAGCCCCAGCATTTT. It codes for CASSLVRGGNQPQHF.

This chain joins TRBV6-1 and TRBJ1-1; the D gene is possibly TRBD1 (5 bases). This CDR3 has 13 residues. The V end was cut by 2 bases, the J end by 4 bases, with 8 bases between. In germline, CDR1 is MNHNS, CDR2 SASEGT. In nucleotides, the CDR3 is TGTGCCAGCAGTGAAATGGGACCCACTGAAGCTTTCTTT. This encodes CASSEMGPTEAFF.

The chain joins TRBV5-1 to TRBJ2-7; 9 bases line up with TRBD1. This CDR3 has 14 amino acids. V gave up 2 bases and J gave up 5 bases; unmatched junction bases: 5. The germline gives CDR1 SGHRS, CDR2 YFSETQ. The CDR3 sequence: CASSFTDRGNEQYF. CDR3 in DNA: TGCGCCAGCAGCTTCACGGACAGGGGCAACGAGCAGTACTTC.

This clone was observed once. The chain employs TRBV5-1 and TRBJ2-5, with 7 positions matching TRBD1. Germline V CDR1 and CDR2: SGHRS, YFSETQ. The V gene end was trimmed by 0 bases and the J gene end by 5 bases; junction bases not matched to a gene: 7. The CDR3 is 15 amino acids. CDR3 protein: CASSLATGAGETQYF. The CDR3, as DNA: TGCGCCAGCAGCTTGGCCACAGGGGCTGGGGAGACCCAGTACTTC.

V and J are TRBV11-2 and TRBJ1-3, with TRBD1 identical over 9 bases. Germline V gives CDR1 SGHAT, CDR2 FQNNGV. Trimming took 4 bases from V and 0 from J; bases not matched to a gene: 1. The CDR3 spans 15 residues. The CDR3 DNA reads TGTGCCAGCAGCTGGACAGGGGACTCTGGAAACACCATATATTTT. Protein: CASSWTGDSGNTIYF.

The rearrangement uses TRBV27 and TRBJ1-6; 12 bases are a match to TRBD1. The CDR3 consists of 15 residues. Germline V gene sequence: CDR1 MNHEY, CDR2 SMNVEV (reference sequence). Trimming removed 2 bases from V and 9 bases from J; junction bases left unmatched: 2. The DNA for the CDR3 is TGTGCCAGCAGTTTAGAGGGACAGGGGGCTTCACCCCTCCACTTT. Translation: CASSLEGQGASPLHF.

CDR3 amino acids: CASSFVGRNTEAFF. CDR3 sequence (DNA): TGTGCCAGCAGCTTTGTAGGTCGGAACACTGAAGCTTTCTTT. The gene calls are TRBV5-4 and TRBJ1-1; D ambiguous. The ends were cut back, 2 bases at V and 1 base at J, with 9 bases in the middle. CDR3 length: 14 residues. The germline V gene has CDR1 SGHNT and CDR2 YYREEE (reference sequence).

The chain carries TRBV24-1 and TRBJ1-1; tentatively, D is TRBD1 (5 bases). Trimming took off 3 bases at V and 6 bases at J, with 16 bases between the two ends. The CDR3 has 15 residues. Germline values: CDR1 KGHDR, CDR2 SFDVKD. The CDR3 nucleotides are TGTGCCACCAGTGATGGGGCACTTGGGGAGCCTGAAGCTTTCTTT. This encodes CATSDGALGEPEAFF.

CDR3 nucleotides: TGTGCCAGCCAGGAAGGCGGGTGGGACCAGCCCCAGCATTTT. Its translation: CASQEGGWDQPQHF. The rearrangement uses TRBV25-1 and TRBJ1-5; maybe TRBD1 (5 bases). In germline, CDR1 is MGHDK, CDR2 SYGVNS. The CDR3 spans 14 residues. V was trimmed by 8 bases and J by 7 bases, leaving 18 bases between them.

The V and J genes are TRBV28 and TRBJ2-1; 8 nucleotides agree with TRBD1. The CDR3 extends over 16 amino acids. The V gene end was trimmed by 4 bases and the J gene end by 8 bases; junction bases not matched to a gene: 13. Per germline, CDR1 MDHEN and CDR2 SYDVKM. The CDR3, as DNA: TGTGCCAGCAGTTCACCTTTAAGACAGGGGTGGGATGAGCAGTTCTTC. It translates to CASSSPLRQGWDEQFF.

This chain joins TRBV4-1 and TRBJ1-2; TRBD1 agrees at 7 bases. The germline V gene has CDR1 MGHRA and CDR2 YSYEKL. This CDR3 is built from 13 residues. Trimming removed 4 bases from V and 5 bases from J; junction bases left unmatched: 4. CDR3 in DNA: TGCGCCAGCAGCCCCGACAGGGAGTATGGCTACACCTTC. This encodes CASSPDREYGYTF.

The chain has TRBV7-3 and TRBJ2-1; D gene unclear. CDR3 length equals 12 residues. Trimming removed 2 bases from V and 3 bases from J, with 2 bases in between. Germline-derived CDR1 and CDR2 are SGHTA and FQGTGA. The CDR3 DNA follows: TGTGCCAGCAGCTTAGACTACAATGAGCAGTTCTTC. This sequence encodes CASSLDYNEQFF.

This chain links TRBV9 with TRBJ1-5, with a possible D match to TRBD1 (5 bases). The CDR3 has 14 residues. The ends were cut back, 2 bases at V and 4 bases at J, with 10 bases in the middle. Germline V CDR1 and CDR2: SGDLS, YYNGEE. For the CDR3, the DNA is TGTGCCAGCAGCGTTGGGGACGGGAATCAGCCCCAGCATTTT. Its protein is CASSVGDGNQPQHF.

This chain uses TRBV15 with TRBJ1-4; D is ambiguous. The germline CDR1 and CDR2 sequences are LNHNV and YYDKDF (reference sequence). The V gene lost 0 bases and the J gene lost 0 bases, with 5 bases spanning the gap. CDR3 size: 15 residues. CDR3 sequence reads: CATSREEATNEKLFF. The CDR3 bases are TGTGCCACCAGCAGAGAAGAAGCAACTAATGAAAAACTGTTTTTT. The whole variable domain, filled in from reference TRBV15 and TRBJ1-4, reads DAMVIQNPRYQVTQFGKPVTLSCSQTLNHNVMYWYQQKSSQAPKLLFHYYDKDFNNEADTPDNFQSRRPNTSFCFLDIRSPGLGDTAMYLCATSREEATNEKLFFGSGTQLSVL.

This sequence joins TRBV5-8 and TRBJ1-5; 7 bases are shared with TRBD1. The V gene's germline CDR1 is SGHTS and CDR2 YDEGEE. The CDR3 totals 13 residues. With 4 bases clipped from V and 11 bases from J, the junction kept 9 bases outside the gene matches. CDR3 in amino acids: CASSLRGQKAQHF. CDR3 sequence (DNA): TGTGCCAGCAGCCTCCGGGGACAGAAAGCCCAGCATTTT.

The genes are TRBV11-2 and TRBJ1-3; D gene uncertain. This CDR3 spans 15 amino acids. CDR1 and CDR2 from the germline V gene are SGHAT and FQNNGV. Between the trimmed V and J ends, which lost 2 bases and 0 bases, there was a span of 8 bases. The DNA for the CDR3 is TGTGCCAGCAGCTTAAGGATACCCTCTGGAAACACCATATATTTT. It is translated as CASSLRIPSGNTIYF.

V and J are TRBV25-1 and TRBJ2-5; the D gene is possibly TRBD2 (6 bases). The CDR3 is 13 amino acids. V was cut by 6 bases and J by 6 bases, with 14 bases left in between. Per germline, CDR1 MGHDK and CDR2 SYGVNS. The CDR3 DNA reads as TGTGCCAGCAGCGGGACGGGCGGGAAGACCCAGTACTTC. Its translation: CASSGTGGKTQYF.